This note documents a single TCR beta chain sequence. What it binds is unknown. Germline loops: CDR1 MDHEN, CDR2 SYDVKM. This CDR3 is 15 amino acids long. V was cut by 5 bases and J by 4 bases, with 17 bases left in between. The data stem from a study of T cells in Graves' hyperthyroidism and ophthalmopathy. Study-wide results and caveats: Clonotypes that were expanded in thyroid above 0.001 mostly appeared in blood too. With a median lead of around 5.9 months before onset, the model predicted ophthalmopathy.

TCR beta CDR3 region amplification was performed from RNA transcripts. HTBI primers drove first-round RT-PCR of the TCR CDR3. TCRdb itself ran the multiplex PCR reads through MiXCR, one entry per CDR3 protein. Of about 640,000 distinct CDR3 sequences in the sample, less than 25% were seen once. Researchers barred patients who had uncontrolled infection, other autoimmune disease, pregnancy or lactation. The genes are TRBV28 and TRBJ1-2; D is unclear. The source of this sequence is a man aged 25 to 40 with Graves' ophthalmopathy. Sample: blood. CDR3: CASSAAGPTVYGYTF. CDR3 DNA: TGTGCCAGCAGTGCAGCAGGACCGACTGTCTATGGCTACACCTTC.